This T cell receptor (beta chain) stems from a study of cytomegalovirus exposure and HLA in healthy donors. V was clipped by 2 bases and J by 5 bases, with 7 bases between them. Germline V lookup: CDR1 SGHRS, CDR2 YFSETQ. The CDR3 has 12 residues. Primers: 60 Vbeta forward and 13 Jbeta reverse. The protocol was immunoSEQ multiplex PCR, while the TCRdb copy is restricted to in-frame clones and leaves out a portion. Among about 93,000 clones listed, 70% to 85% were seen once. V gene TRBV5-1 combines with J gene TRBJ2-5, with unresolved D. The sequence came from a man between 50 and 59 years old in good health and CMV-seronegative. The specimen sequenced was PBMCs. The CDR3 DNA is TGCGCCAGCAGCTTTGGTGAGGAGACCCAGTACTTC. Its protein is CASSFGEETQYF.